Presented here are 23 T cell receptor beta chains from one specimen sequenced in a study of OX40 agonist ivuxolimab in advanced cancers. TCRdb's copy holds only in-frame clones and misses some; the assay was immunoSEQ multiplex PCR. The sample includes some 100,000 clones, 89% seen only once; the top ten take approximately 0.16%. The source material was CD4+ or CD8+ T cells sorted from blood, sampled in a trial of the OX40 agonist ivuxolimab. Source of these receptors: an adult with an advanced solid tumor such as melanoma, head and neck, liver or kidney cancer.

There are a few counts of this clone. The CDR3: CASSERGATNYGYTF. The DNA of the CDR3 is TGCGCCAGCAGCGAAAGGGGGGCGACTAACTATGGCTACACCTTC. The rearrangement uses TRBV4-1 and TRBJ1-2; maybe TRBD1 (6 bases). Germline V gene lookup returns CDR1 MGHRA and CDR2 YSYEKL. Trimming took 5 bases from V and 0 from J, leaving 13 bases between them. The CDR3 sequence is 15 residues long.

The CDR3 bases are TGTGCCAGTACCGGGACAGGGTGGCCCGAGCAGTACTTC. Translating gives CASTGTGWPEQYF. The rearrangement links TRBV7-9 to TRBJ2-7, with 9 bases aligning to TRBD1. After removal of 9 bases from V and 6 bases from J, the junction contained 9 bases not matched to a gene. Germline CDR1 reads SEHNR; CDR2 reads FQNEAQ (reference sequence). This CDR3 is 13 amino acids long.

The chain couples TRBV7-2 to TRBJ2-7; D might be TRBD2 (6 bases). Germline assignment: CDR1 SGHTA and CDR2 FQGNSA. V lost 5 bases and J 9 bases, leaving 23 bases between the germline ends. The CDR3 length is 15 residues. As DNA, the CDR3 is TGTGCCAGCAGCGCGTCCCCGGGACTCGATATGAGGCAGTACTTC. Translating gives CASSASPGLDMRQYF.

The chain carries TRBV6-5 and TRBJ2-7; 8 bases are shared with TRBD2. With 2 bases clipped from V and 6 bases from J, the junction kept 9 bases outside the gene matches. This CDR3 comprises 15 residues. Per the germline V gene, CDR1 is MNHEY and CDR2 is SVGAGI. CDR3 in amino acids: CASSYAGLGVSEQYF. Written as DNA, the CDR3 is TGTGCCAGCAGTTACGCGGGACTAGGGGTGAGCGAGCAGTACTTC.

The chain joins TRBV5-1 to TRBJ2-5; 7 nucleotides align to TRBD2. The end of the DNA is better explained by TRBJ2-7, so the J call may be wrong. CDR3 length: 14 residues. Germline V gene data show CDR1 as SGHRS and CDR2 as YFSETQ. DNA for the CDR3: TGCGCCAGCAGAAGCCGGACTAGCTCCTACGAGCAGTACTTC. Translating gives CASRSRTSSYEQYF.

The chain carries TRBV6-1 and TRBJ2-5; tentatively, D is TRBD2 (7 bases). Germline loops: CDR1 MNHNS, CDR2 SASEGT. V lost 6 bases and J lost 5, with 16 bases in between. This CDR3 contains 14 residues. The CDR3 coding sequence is TGTGCCAGCAGCTATACAGGGAGGGGGGAGACCCAGTACTTC. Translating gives CASSYTGRGETQYF.

The CDR3 bases are TGTGCCAGCATGCGGAGCTCTGGGGCCAACGTCCTGACTTTC. This translates into CASMRSSGANVLTF. This rearrangement joins TRBV9 to TRBJ2-6, with D hard to call. Trimming left V 6 bases short and J 0 bases short, with 7 bases between. The length of the CDR3 is 14 residues. CDR1 and CDR2 (germline): SGDLS, YYNGEE.

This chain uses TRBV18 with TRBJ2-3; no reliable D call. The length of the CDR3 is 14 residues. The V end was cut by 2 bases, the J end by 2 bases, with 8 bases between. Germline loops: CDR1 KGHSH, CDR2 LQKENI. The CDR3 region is CASSPAGNTDTQYF. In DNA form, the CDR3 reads TGTGCCAGCTCACCAGCCGGAAACACAGATACGCAGTATTTT.

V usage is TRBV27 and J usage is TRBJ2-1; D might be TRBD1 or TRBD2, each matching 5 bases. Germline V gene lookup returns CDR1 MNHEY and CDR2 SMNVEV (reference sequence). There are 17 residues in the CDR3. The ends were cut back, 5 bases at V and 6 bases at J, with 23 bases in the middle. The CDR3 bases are TGTGCCAGCAGTGCCTGGGTTGCCTGGGGGTCGGCCAATGAGCAGTTCTTC. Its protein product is CASSAWVAWGSANEQFF.

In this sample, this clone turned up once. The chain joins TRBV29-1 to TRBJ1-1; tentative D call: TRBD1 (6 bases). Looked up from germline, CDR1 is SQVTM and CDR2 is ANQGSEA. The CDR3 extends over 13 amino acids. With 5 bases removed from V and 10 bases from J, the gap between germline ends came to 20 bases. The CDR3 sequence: CSVYGGQGLAAFF. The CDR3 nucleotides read TGCAGCGTTTACGGAGGGCAGGGGCTGGCAGCTTTCTTT.

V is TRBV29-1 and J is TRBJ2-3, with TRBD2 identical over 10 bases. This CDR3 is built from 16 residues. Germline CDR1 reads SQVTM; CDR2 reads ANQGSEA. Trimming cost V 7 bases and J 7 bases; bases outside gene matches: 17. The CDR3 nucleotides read TGCAGCGCAGAGGGGGCAGAGCGGGGGGGCACGAATACGCAGTATTTT. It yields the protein CSAEGAERGGTNTQYF.

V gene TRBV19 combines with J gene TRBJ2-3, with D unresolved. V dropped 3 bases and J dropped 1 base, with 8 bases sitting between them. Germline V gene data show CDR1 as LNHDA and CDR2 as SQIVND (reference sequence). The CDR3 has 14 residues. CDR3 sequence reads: CASSINWGTDTQYF. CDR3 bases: TGTGCCAGTAGTATCAATTGGGGCACAGATACGCAGTATTTT.

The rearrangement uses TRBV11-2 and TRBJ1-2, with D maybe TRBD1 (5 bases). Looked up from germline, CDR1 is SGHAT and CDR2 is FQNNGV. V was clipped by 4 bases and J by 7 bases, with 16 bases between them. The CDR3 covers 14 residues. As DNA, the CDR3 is TGTGCCAGCAGCTACAGAGACAGCTTTCGTGGCTACACCTTC. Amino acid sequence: CASSYRDSFRGYTF. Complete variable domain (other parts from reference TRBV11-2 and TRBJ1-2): EAGVAQSPRYKIIEKRQSVAFWCNPISGHATLYWYQQILGQGPKLLIQFQNNGVVDDSQLPKDRFSAERLKGVDSTLKIQPAKLEDSAVYLCASSYRDSFRGYTFGSGTRLTVV.

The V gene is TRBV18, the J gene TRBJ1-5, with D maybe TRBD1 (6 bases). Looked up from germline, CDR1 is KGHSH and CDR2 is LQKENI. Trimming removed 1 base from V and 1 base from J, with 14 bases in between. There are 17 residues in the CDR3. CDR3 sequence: CASSPLRTELSNQPQHF. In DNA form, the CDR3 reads TGTGCCAGCTCACCACTCCGGACAGAGCTGAGCAATCAGCCCCAGCATTTT. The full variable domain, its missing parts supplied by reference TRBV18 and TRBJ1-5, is NAGVMQNPRHLVRRRGQEARLRCSPMKGHSHVYWYRQLPEEGLKFMVYLQKENIIDESGMPKERFSAEFPKEGPSILRIQQVVRGDSAAYFCASSPLRTELSNQPQHFGDGTRLSIL.

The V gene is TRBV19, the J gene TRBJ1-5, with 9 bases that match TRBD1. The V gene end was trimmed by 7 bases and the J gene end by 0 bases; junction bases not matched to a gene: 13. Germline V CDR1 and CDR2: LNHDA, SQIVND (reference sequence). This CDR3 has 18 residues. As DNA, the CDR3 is TGTGCCAGTACCGCCCCACCCACAGGGGGCTATAGCAATCAGCCCCAGCATTTT. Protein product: CASTAPPTGGYSNQPQHF.

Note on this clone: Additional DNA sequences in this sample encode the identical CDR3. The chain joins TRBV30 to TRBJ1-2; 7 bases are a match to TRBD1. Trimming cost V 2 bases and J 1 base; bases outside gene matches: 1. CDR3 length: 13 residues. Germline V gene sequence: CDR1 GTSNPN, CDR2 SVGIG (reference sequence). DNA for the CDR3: TGTGCCTGGAGTCGGGACAGTAACTATGGCTACACCTTC. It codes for CAWSRDSNYGYTF.

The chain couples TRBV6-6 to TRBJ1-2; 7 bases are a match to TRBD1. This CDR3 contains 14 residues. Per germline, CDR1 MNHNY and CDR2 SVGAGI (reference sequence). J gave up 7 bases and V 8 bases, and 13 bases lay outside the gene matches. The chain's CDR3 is CASGINGQGGGYTF. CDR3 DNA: TGTGCCAGCGGAATCAACGGGCAGGGGGGTGGCTACACCTTC.

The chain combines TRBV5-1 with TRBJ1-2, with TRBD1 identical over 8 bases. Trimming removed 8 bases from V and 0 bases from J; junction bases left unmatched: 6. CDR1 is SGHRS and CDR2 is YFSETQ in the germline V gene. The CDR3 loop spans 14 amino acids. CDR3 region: CASTRDRTNYGYTF. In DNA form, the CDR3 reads TGCGCCAGTACCCGGGACAGGACTAACTATGGCTACACCTTC. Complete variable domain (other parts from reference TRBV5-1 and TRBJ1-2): KAGVTQTPRYLIKTRGQQVTLSCSPISGHRSVSWYQQTPGQGLQFLFEYFSETQRNKGNFPGRFSGRQFSNSRSEMNVSTLELGDSALYLCASTRDRTNYGYTFGSGTRLTVV.

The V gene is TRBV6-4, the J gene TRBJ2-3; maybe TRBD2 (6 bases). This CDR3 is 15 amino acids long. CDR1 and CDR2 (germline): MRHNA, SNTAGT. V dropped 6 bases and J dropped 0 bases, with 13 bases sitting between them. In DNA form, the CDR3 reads TGTGCCAGCAGCCGGGACTTCTCTAGCACAGATACGCAGTATTTT. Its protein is CASSRDFSSTDTQYF.

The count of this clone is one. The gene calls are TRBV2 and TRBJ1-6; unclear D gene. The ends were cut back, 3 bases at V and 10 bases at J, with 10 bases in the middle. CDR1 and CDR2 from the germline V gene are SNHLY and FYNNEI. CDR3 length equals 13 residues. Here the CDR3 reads CASSEAHLSPLHF. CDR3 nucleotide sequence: TGTGCCAGCAGTGAGGCCCACCTATCACCCCTCCACTTT.

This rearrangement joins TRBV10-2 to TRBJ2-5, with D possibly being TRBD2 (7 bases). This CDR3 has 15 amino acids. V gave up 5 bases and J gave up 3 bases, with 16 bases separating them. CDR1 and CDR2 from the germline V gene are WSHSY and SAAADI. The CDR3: CASSTTGGAKETQYF. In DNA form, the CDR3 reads TGCGCCAGCAGTACCACGGGGGGCGCGAAAGAGACCCAGTACTTC.

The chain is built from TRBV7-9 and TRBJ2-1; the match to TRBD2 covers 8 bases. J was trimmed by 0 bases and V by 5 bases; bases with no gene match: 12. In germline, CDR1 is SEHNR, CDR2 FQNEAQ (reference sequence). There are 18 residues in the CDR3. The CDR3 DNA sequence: TGTGCCAGCAGCACCATAGCGGGGCGGATTAGCTCCTACAATGAGCAGTTCTTC. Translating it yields CASSTIAGRISSYNEQFF.

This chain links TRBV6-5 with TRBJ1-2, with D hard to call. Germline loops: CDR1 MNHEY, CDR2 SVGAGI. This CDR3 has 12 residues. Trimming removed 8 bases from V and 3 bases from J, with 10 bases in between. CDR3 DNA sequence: TGTGCCAGCCGAAAGGGAGACTATGGCTACACCTTC. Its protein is CASRKGDYGYTF.